This TCR beta chain derives from a study of identical twins. Whole-study results and caveats: Without tracking the same donors, conclusions rested on cross-sectional statistical analysis.

Of note for this clonotype: Its antigen is not identified.

TCRdb used MiXCR to reprocess the 5' RACE reads, holding one entry per CDR3 protein. The table has about 900,000 distinct CDR3 sequences, about 12% seen once; the top ten hold around 1.5%. Germline-derived CDR1 and CDR2 are MGHDK and SYGVNS. V was pared by 5 bases and J by 0 bases, with 17 bases between. The CDR3 length is 16 residues. These data were likewise used in another study, on yellow fever vaccine responses in identical twins.

The chain links TRBV25-1 to TRBJ2-7; TRBD1 might be the D (6 bases). The receptor's source is a woman younger than 30 in good health. The sample consisted of PBMCs. The CDR3 coding sequence is TGTGCCAGCAGTCCACCCCCAGGGGCGGGCTCCTACGAGCAGTACTTC. Its translation is CASSPPPGAGSYEQYF.